This T cell receptor beta chain was recovered during a study of blood T cell repertoires in COVID-19. About the research overall: In each case, the material was cDNA or gDNA derived from T cells, B-cell-depleted T cells, or PBMCs.

Germline CDR1 is SNHLY and CDR2 is FYNNEI. CDR3 length equals 14 residues. The V end was cut by 3 bases, the J end by 5 bases, with 11 bases between. In the authors' methods: Estimation of nucleated cell counts relied on the amplification of reference gene primers. The data were produced by immunoSEQ multiplex PCR, yet TCRdb's version contains in-frame clones alone and is incomplete. The D gene and trimming were derived from the DNA, and the V and J assignments and clone size from that table. The sample gives some 170,000 clones, over 85% of which show up once; roughly 2% is in the top ten. The clonotype comes from a woman aged 55 to 70 with COVID-19, enrolled during active disease. The rearrangement joins TRBV2 to TRBJ1-5; D is unclear. Sequencing was performed on peripheral blood. DNA for the CDR3: TGTGCCAGCAGTGAGGTTTGGGGAGATCAGCCCCAGCATTTT. Its translation is CASSEVWGDQPQHF.